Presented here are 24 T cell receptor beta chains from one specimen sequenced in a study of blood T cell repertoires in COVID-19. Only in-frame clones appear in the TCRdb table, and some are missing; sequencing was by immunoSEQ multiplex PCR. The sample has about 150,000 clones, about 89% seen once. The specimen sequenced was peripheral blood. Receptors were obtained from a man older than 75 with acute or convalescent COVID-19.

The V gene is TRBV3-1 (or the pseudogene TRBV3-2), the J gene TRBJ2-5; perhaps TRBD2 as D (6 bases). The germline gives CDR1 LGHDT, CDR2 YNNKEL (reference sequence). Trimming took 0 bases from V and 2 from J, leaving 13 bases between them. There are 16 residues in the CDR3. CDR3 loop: CASSQDLGGKQETQYF. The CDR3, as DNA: TGTGCCAGCAGCCAAGATCTAGGAGGGAAACAAGAGACCCAGTACTTC.

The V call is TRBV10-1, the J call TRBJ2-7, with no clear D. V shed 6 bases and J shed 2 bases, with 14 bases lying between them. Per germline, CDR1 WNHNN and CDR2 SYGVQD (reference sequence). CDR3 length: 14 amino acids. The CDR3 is CASRERRSAYEQYF. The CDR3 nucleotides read TGCGCCAGCAGAGAAAGACGGAGCGCCTACGAGCAGTACTTC.

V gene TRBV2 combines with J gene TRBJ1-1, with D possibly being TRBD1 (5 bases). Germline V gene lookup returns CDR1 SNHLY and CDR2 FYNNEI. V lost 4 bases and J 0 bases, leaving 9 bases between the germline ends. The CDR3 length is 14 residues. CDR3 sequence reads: CASSVGTLNTEAFF. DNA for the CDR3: TGTGCCAGCAGTGTTGGGACTTTGAACACTGAAGCTTTCTTT.

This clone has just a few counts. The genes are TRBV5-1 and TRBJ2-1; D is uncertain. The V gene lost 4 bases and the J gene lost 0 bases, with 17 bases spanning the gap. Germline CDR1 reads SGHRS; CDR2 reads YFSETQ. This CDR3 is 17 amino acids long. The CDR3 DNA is TGCGCCAGCAGCCGCACCTCAGGTACCGGCTCCTACAATGAGCAGTTCTTC. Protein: CASSRTSGTGSYNEQFF. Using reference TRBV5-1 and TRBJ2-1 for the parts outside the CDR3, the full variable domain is KAGVTQTPRYLIKTRGQQVTLSCSPISGHRSVSWYQQTPGQGLQFLFEYFSETQRNKGNFPGRFSGRQFSNSRSEMNVSTLELGDSALYLCASSRTSGTGSYNEQFFGPGTRLTVL.

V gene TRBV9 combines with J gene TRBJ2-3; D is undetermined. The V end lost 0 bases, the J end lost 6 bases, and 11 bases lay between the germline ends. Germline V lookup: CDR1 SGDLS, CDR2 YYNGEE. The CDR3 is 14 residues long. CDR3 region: CASSVASRTDTQYF. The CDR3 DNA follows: TGTGCCAGCAGCGTAGCGAGTAGAACGGATACGCAGTATTTT.

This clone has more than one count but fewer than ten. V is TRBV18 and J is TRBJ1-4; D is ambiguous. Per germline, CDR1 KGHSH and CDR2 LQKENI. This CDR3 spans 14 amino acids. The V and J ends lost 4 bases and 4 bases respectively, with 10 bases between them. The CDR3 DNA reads TGTGCCAGCTCACTCTCCAGCGTTAATGAAAAACTGTTTTTT. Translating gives CASSLSSVNEKLFF.

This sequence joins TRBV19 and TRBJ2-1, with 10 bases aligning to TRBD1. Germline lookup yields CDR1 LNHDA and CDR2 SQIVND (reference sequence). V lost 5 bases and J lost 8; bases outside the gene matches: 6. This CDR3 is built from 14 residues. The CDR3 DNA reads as TGTGCCAGTAGTCCGGACAGGGGGGCGGATGAGCAGTTCTTC. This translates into CASSPDRGADEQFF. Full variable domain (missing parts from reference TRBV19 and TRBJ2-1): DGGITQSPKYLFRKEGQNVTLSCEQNLNHDAMYWYRQDPGQGLRLIYYSQIVNDFQKGDIAEGYSVSREKKESFPLTVTSAQKNPTAFYLCASSPDRGADEQFFGPGTRLTVL.

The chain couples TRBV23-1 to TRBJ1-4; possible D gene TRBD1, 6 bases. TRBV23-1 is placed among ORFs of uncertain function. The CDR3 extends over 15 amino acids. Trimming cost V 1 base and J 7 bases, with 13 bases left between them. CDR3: CASSQWGRVGEKLFF. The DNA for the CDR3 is TGCGCCAGCAGTCAATGGGGGCGGGTCGGTGAAAAACTGTTTTTT.

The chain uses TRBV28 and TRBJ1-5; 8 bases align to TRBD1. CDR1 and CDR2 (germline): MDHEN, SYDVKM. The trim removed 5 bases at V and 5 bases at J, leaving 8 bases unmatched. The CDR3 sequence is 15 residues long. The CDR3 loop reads CASSAPGTGDQPQHF. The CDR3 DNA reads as TGTGCCAGCAGTGCTCCCGGGACAGGCGATCAGCCCCAGCATTTT. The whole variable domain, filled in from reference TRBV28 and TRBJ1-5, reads DVKVTQSSRYLVKRTGEKVFLECVQDMDHENMFWYRQDPGLGLRLIYFSYDVKMKEKGDIPEGYSVSREKKERFSLILESASTNQTSMYLCASSAPGTGDQPQHFGDGTRLSIL.

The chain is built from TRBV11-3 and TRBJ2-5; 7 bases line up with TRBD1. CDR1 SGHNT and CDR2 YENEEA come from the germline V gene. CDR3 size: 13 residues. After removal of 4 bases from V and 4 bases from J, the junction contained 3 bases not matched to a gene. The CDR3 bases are TGTGCCAGCAGCTCAAGGGGGCTAGAGACCCAGTACTTC. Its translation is CASSSRGLETQYF.

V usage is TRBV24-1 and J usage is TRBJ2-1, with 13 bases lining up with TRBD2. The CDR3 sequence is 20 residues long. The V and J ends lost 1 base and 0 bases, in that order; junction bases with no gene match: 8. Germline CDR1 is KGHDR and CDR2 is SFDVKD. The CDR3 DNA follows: TGTGCCACCAGTGATTTCAGGGGGACTAGCGGGGCTACCTCCTACAATGAGCAGTTCTTC. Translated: CATSDFRGTSGATSYNEQFF.

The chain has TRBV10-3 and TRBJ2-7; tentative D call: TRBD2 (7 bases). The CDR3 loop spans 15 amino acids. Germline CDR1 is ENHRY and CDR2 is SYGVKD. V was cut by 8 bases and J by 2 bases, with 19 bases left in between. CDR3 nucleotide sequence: TGTGCCATCGGAGAGGGGGGCGGGGGAGCCTACGAGCAGTACTTC. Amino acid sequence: CAIGEGGGGAYEQYF.

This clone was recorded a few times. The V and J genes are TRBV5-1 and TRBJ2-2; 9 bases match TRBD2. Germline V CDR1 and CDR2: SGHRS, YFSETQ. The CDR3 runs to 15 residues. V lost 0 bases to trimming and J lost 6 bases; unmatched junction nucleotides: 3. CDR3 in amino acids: CASSLVAGAPGELFF. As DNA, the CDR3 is TGCGCCAGCAGCTTGGTAGCGGGAGCCCCCGGGGAGCTGTTTTTT.

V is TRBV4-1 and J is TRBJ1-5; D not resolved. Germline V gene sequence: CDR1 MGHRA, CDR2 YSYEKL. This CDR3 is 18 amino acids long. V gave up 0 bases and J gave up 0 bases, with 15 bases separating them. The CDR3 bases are TGCGCCAGCAGCCAAGAGTTAGGGAGAACATCTAGCAATCAGCCCCAGCATTTT. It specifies CASSQELGRTSSNQPQHF.

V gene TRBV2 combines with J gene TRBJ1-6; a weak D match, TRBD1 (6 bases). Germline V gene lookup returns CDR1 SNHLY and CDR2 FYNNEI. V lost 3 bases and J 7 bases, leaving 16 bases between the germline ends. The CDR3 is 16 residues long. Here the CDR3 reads CASSDSRGRHNSPLHF. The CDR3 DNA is TGTGCCAGCAGTGATTCGAGGGGGAGACACAATTCACCCCTCCACTTT.

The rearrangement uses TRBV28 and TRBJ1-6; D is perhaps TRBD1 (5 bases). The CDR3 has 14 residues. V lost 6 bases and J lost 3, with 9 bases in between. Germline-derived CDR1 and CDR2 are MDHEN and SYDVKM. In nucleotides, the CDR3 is TGTGCCAGCAGAGCACAGGACTATAATTCACCCCTCCACTTT. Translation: CASRAQDYNSPLHF.

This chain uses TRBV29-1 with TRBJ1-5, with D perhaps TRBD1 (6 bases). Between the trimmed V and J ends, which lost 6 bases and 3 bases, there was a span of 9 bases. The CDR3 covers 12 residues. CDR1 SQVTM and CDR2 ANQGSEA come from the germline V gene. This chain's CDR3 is CSVAGANQPQHF. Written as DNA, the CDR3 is TGCAGCGTGGCAGGGGCCAATCAGCCCCAGCATTTT.

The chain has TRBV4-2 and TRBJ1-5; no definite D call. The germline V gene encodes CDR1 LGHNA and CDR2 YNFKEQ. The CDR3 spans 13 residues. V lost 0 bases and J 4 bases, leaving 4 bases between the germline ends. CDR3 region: CASSQEINQPQHF. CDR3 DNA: TGTGCCAGCAGCCAAGAAATAAATCAGCCCCAGCATTTT.

In nucleotides, the CDR3 is TGTGCCAGCAGTCGCAGGGATTATAGCAATCAGCCCCAGCATTTT. Protein: CASSRRDYSNQPQHF. V is TRBV2 and J is TRBJ1-5, with D possibly being TRBD1 (5 bases). The CDR3 length is 15 residues. Germline-derived CDR1 and CDR2 are SNHLY and FYNNEI. Trimming stripped 5 bases from V and 0 bases from J, with 11 bases between.

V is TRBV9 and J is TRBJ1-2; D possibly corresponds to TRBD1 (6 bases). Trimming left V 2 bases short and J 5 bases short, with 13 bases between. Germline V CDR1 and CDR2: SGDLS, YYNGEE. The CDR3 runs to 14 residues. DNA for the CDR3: TGTGCCAGCAGCGTCGGCAGGGGAGAGTATGGCTACACCTTC. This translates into CASSVGRGEYGYTF.

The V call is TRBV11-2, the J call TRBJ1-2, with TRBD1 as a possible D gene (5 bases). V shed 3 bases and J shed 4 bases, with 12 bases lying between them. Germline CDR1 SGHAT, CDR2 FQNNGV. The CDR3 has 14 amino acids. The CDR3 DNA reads TGTGCCAGCAGCTTGCAGGGCTCTCTCTATGGCTACACCTTC. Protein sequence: CASSLQGSLYGYTF.

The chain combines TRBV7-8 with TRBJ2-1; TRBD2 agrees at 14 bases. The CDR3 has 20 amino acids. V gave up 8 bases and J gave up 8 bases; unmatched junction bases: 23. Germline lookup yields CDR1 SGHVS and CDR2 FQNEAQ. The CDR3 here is CASETWTIGTSGSRYDEQFF. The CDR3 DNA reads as TGTGCCAGCGAAACATGGACAATCGGGACTAGCGGGAGTCGTTACGATGAGCAGTTCTTC.

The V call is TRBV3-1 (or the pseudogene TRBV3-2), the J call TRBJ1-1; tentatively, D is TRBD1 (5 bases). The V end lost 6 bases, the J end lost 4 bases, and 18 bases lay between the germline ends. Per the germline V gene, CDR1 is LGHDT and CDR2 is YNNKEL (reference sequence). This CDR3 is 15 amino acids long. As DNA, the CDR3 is TGTGCCAGCAGATCTGCCGGGACTCCGACCACTGAAGCTTTCTTT. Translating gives CASRSAGTPTTEAFF.

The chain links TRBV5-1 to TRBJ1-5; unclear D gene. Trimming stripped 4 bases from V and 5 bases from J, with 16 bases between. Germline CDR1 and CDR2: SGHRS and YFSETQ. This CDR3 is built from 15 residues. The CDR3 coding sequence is TGCGCCAGCAGCCCCCTGGGTGCGGGAGATCAGCCCCAGCATTTT. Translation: CASSPLGAGDQPQHF.